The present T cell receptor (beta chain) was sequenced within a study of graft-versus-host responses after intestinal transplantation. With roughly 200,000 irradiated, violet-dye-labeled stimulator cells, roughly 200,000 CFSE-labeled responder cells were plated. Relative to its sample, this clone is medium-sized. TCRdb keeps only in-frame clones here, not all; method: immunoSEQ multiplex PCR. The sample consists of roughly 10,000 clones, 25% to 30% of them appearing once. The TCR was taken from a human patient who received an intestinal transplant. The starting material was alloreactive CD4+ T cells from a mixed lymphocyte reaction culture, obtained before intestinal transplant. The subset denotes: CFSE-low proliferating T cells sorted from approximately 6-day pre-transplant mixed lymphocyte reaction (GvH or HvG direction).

The CDR3 protein is CASSLAPREGSSYNEQFF. In nucleotides, the CDR3 is TGTGCCAGCAGCTTAGCGCCTAGGGAGGGGAGCTCCTACAATGAGCAGTTCTTC. This chain joins TRBV7-2 and TRBJ2-1; 7 bases fit TRBD2. Unmatched junction bases numbered 8, after V lost 0 bases and J lost 0 bases. The CDR3 has 18 residues. CDR1 SGHTA and CDR2 FQGNSA come from the germline V gene.